This T cell receptor (beta chain) was identified in a study of T-cell memory formation after mild COVID-19. Overall study: Clusters of TCRs were largely donor specific. Study outcomes and limitations: Clones that got smaller from day 15 to 85 had even CD4/CD8, while clones growing later tipped toward CD4+. Pre-infection memory carried some responding clones, suggesting that cross-reactive memory joined.

This clonotype has only a few counts. Antigen specificity is unknown. V lost 4 bases and J 2 bases, leaving 13 bases between the germline ends. CDR3 length equals 15 residues. Germline-derived CDR1 and CDR2 are SGHDT and YYEEEE. In TCRdb, the 5' RACE reads were re-called with MiXCR into one record per CDR3 protein. Of over 500,000 distinct CDR3 sequences in the sample, around a sixth were seen once. This TCR was sampled from an adult woman who had mild COVID-19 (a few samples of this study predate the infection). Cell type and time point are not known. V and J are TRBV5-6 and TRBJ1-5; no definite D call. The sample was PBMCs or a T cell subset sorted from them (not recorded which). DNA for the CDR3: TGTGCCAGCAGCCGCCGGACCGGGCGCAATCAGCCCCAGCATTTT. It specifies CASSRRTGRNQPQHF.